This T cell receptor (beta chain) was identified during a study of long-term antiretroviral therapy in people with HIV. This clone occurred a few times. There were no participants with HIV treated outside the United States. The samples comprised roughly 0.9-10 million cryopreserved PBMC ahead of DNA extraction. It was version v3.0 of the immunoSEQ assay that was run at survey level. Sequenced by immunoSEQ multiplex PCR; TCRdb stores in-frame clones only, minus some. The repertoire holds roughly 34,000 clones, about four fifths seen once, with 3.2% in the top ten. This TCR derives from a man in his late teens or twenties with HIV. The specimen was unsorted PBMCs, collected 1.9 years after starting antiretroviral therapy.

The CDR3 here is CASSHHQGAGNTIYF. CDR3 in DNA: TGCGCCAGCAGCCACCATCAGGGGGCTGGAAACACCATATATTTT. The chain couples TRBV4-1 to TRBJ1-3; 7 positions match TRBD1. This CDR3 is built from 15 residues. With 3 bases clipped from V and 2 bases from J, the junction kept 4 bases outside the gene matches. Germline V lookup: CDR1 MGHRA, CDR2 YSYEKL.